This note documents a single T cell receptor (beta chain) sequence. This table comes from immunoSEQ multiplex PCR, and its TCRdb copy is limited to in-frame clones, with some not included. The repertoire includes about 96,000 clones, 80% to 95% of them detected once, and roughly 1.5% sits in the top ten. With 2 bases removed from V and 9 bases from J, the gap between germline ends came to 19 bases. This CDR3 contains 15 residues. The germline V gene has CDR1 MGHRA and CDR2 YSYEKL. This sample was taken from a study of OX40 agonist ivuxolimab in advanced cancers. As for the study in general: Each dose-escalation patient presented with hepatocellular carcinoma, melanoma, renal cell or head and neck cancer.

The V call is TRBV4-1, the J call TRBJ2-5; tentatively, D is TRBD1 (6 bases). Sample: CD4+ or CD8+ T cells sorted from blood, taken in a trial of the OX40 agonist ivuxolimab. This sequence originates from an adult with an advanced solid tumor such as melanoma, head and neck, liver or kidney cancer. The DNA for the CDR3 is TGCGCCAGCAGCCAAAGGCACGGGGACAACTGGGCCCAGTACTTC. Encoded protein: CASSQRHGDNWAQYF.